This T cell receptor beta chain was sequenced in a study of Tregs in tolerant kidney transplant recipients. On this clone: Its target is unknown. The CDR3 extends 3 residues past the end of the read, so its final part is completed from the germline J gene.

Unstimulated Tregs (CD4+CD25+CD127-) and CD4+CD25- non-Tregs were sorted from PBMCs. Overall study results and limits: Biological reproducibility was not directly addressed, but technical replication error appeared minimal. Some patients' samples used different primers over time, so nucleotide sequences weren't comparable. The small number of patients limits these findings pending further validation.

CDR3 length equals 15 residues. Trimming removed 5 bases at V and 8 bases at J, with 18 bases between. CDR1 SEHNR and CDR2 FQNEAQ come from the germline V gene (reference sequence). Method: immunoSEQ multiplex PCR; TCRdb's copy keeps in-frame clones and lacks some. The sample is made up of approximately 50,000 clones, and the top ten hold under 0.9% of it. This chain links TRBV7-9 with TRBJ1-4; D uncertain. The material was CD4+ T cells from blood, obtained before the transplant. The TCR originated in a human donor who received a combined kidney and bone marrow transplant. CDR3 in amino acids: CASSLLPPTPEKLFF. CDR3 DNA (partial): TGTGCCAGCAGCCTATTACCACCCACCCCCGAAAAA.